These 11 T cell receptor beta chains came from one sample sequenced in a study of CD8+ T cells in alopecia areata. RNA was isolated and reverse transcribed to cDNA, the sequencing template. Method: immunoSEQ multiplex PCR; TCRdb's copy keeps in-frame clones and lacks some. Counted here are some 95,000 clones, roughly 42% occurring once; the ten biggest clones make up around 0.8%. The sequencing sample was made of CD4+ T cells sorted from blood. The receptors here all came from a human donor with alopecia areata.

CDR3 protein: CAISQLRGERDTQYF. The CDR3 DNA follows: TGTGCCATCAGCCAACTCAGGGGAGAGCGAGATACGCAGTATTTT. The J gene is TRBJ2-3, the V gene TRBV10-3; TRBD1 might be the D (6 bases). Germline V CDR1 and CDR2: ENHRY, SYGVKD. This CDR3 has 15 amino acids. Trimming took off 6 bases at V and 5 bases at J, with 18 bases between the two ends.

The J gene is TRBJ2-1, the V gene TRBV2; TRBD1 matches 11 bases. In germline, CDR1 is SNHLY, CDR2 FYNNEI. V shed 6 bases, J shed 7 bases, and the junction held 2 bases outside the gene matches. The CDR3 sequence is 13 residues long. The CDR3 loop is CASSGDRGNEQFF. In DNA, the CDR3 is TGTGCCAGCAGCGGGGACAGGGGGAATGAGCAGTTCTTC.

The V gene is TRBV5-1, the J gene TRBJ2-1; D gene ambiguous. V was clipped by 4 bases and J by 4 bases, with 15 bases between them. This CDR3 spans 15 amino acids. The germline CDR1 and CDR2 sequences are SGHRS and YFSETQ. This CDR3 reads CASSLEPGSYNEQFF. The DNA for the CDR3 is TGCGCCAGCAGCCTGGAGCCTGGCTCATACAATGAGCAGTTCTTC.

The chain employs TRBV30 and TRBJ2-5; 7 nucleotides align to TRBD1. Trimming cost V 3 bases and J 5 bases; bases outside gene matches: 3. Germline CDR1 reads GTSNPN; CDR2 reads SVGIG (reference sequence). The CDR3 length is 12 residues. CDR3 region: CAWRSRGETQYF. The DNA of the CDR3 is TGTGCCTGGAGATCCAGGGGGGAGACCCAGTACTTC.

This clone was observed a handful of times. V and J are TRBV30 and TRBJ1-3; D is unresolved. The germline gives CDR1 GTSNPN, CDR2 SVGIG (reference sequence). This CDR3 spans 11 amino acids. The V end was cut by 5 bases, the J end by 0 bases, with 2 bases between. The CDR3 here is CAWLSGNTIYF. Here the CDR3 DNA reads TGTGCCTGGCTCTCTGGAAACACCATATATTTT.

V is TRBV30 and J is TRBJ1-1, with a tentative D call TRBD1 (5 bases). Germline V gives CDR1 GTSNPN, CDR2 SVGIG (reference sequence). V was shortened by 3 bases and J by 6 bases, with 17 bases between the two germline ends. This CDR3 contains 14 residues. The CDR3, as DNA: TGTGCCTGGAGGCGGGGCGGGGTAGGAGCTGAAGCTTTCTTT. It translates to CAWRRGGVGAEAFF.

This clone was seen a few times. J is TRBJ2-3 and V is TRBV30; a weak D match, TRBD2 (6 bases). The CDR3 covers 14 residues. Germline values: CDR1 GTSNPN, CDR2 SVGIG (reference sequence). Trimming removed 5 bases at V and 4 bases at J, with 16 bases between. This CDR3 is CAWGAGPSADTQYF. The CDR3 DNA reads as TGTGCCTGGGGAGCGGGCCCCTCGGCAGATACGCAGTATTTT.

CDR3 region: CASRAGLAGDTYEQYF. In DNA, the CDR3 is TGTGCCAGCAGGGCGGGACTAGCGGGAGATACCTACGAGCAGTACTTC. This sequence joins TRBV5-4 and TRBJ2-7, with 14 bases identical to TRBD2. CDR3 size: 16 residues. The J segment lost 2 bases and the V segment lost 5 bases, leaving 6 bases of the junction unmatched. CDR1 and CDR2 from the germline V gene are SGHNT and YYREEE (reference sequence).

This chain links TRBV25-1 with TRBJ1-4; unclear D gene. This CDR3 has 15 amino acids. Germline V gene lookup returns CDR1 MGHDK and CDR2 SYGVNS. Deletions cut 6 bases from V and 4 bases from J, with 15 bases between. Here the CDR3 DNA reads TGTGCCAGCAGGCTGGAGGAGGGCAATAATGAAAAACTGTTTTTT. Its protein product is CASRLEEGNNEKLFF.

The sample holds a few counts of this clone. The CDR3 bases are TGCAGCACTAGCGGATACGAGCAGTACTTC. It yields the protein CSTSGYEQYF. The rearrangement links TRBV29-1 to TRBJ2-7; 8 nucleotides line up with TRBD2. V lost 8 bases to trimming and J lost 4 bases; unmatched junction nucleotides: 1. Germline values: CDR1 SQVTM, CDR2 ANQGSEA. The CDR3 sequence is 10 residues long.

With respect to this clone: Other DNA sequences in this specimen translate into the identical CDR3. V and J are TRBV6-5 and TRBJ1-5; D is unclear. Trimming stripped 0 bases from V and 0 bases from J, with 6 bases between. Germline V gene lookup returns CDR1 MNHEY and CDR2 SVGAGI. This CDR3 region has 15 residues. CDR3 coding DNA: TGTGCCAGCAGTTACTCTTACGATAGCAATCAGCCCCAGCATTTT. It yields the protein CASSYSYDSNQPQHF.